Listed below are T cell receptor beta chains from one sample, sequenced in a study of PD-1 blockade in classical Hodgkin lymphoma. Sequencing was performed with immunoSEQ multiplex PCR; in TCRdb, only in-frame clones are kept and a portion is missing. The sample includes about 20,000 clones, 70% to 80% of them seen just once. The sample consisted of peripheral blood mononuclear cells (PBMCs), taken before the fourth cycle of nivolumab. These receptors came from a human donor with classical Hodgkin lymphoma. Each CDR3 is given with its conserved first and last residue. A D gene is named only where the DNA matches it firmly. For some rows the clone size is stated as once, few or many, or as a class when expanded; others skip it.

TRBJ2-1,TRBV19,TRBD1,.,CASRTGTGWNEQFF,TGTGCCAGTAGAACCGGGACAGGGTGGAATGAGCAGTTCTTC
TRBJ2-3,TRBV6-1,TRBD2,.,CASSGREGVWGDGTDTQYF,TGTGCCAGCAGTGGGCGGGAGGGGGTATGGGGCGACGGCACAGATACGCAGTATTTT
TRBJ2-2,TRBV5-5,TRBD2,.,CASSLVAGTGELFF,TGTGCCAGCAGCTTGGTAGCGGGCACCGGGGAGCTGTTTTTT
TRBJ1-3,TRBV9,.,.,CASSVALDTTNTIYF,TGTGCCAGCAGCGTAGCTTTGGACACCACTAACACCATATATTTT
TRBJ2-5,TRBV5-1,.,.,CASSHRETQYF,TGCGCCAGCAGCCATAGAGAGACCCAGTACTTC
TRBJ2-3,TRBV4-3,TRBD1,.,CASSQEGTTGEVF,TGCGCCAGCAGCCAAGAGGGGACGACAGGGGAGGTTTTT
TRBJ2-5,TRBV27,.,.,CASSPRQSQETQYF,TGTGCCAGCAGTCCCCGTCAGAGCCAAGAGACCCAGTACTTC
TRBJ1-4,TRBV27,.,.,CASSPTWGGGHEKLFF,TGTGCCAGCAGCCCCACCTGGGGCGGGGGGCATGAAAAACTGTTTTTT
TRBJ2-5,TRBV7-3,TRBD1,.,CASSRGQPQETQYF,TGTGCCAGCAGCCGGGGACAGCCACAAGAGACCCAGTACTTC
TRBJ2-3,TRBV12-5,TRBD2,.,CASAEAGGRDTQYF,TGTGCTAGTGCCGAAGCGGGAGGGCGAGATACGCAGTATTTT
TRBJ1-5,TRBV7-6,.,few,CASSLGSDQPQHF,TGTGCCAGCAGCCTAGGGAGTGATCAGCCCCAGCATTTT
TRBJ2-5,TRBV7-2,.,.,CASTLGPGKETQYF,TGTGCCAGCACCCTAGGGCCGGGGAAAGAGACCCAGTACTTC
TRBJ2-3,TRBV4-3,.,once,CASSQDIRGGTDTQYF,TGCGCCAGCAGCCAAGATATAAGAGGTGGCACAGATACGCAGTATTTT
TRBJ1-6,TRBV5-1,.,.,CASSLGTFDNSPLHF,TGCGCCAGCAGCTTGGGCACGTTTGATAATTCACCCCTCCACTTT
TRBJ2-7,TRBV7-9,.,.,CASRAVGDEQYF,TGTGCCAGCAGAGCAGTGGGTGACGAGCAGTACTTC
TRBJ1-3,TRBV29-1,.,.,CSAGTNSGNTIYF,TGCAGCGCTGGGACGAACTCTGGAAACACCATATATTTT
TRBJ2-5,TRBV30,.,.,CAWTKGLGEETQYF,TGTGCCTGGACCAAGGGACTTGGGGAAGAGACCCAGTACTTC
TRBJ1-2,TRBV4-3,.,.,CASSQYSGNYGYTF,TGCGCCAGCAGCCAATACTCAGGGAACTATGGCTACACCTTC
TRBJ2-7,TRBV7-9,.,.,CASSLTGTFSYEQYF,TGTGCCAGCAGCCTCACCGGGACTTTCTCCTACGAGCAGTACTTC
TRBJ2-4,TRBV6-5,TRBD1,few,CASSYSASPTGEKYF,TGTGCCAGCAGTTACTCGGCCTCGCCGACAGGGGAAAAGTACTTC